This T cell receptor beta chain was identified during a study of shared clonotypes between healthy human individuals. Study summary: CD4 naive cells filled three plates per donor, CD4 memory three, CD8 naive two and CD8 memory one.

V lost 6 bases and J 1 base, leaving 13 bases between the germline ends. Germline V gives CDR1 SNHLY, CDR2 FYNNEI. This CDR3 comprises 15 residues. Using immunoSEQ multiplex PCR, the repertoire was profiled, and TCRdb retains in-frame clones only, with some absent. The sample includes about 2.3 million clones, roughly 92% of them seen just once. General study findings and limits: Compared with clonotypes that all four donors shared, non-shared clonotypes had lower generation probabilities.

Of note for this clone: The antigen remains undetermined. Different DNA sequences within this sample yield the same CDR3.

This clonotype was obtained from a man between 18 and 29 years old in good health. Some clones in this sample may be carry-over from other donors' samples. The sequencing sample was made of naive CD4+ T cells from PBMCs. Documented subset: CD45RA+ positively selected. The chain is built from TRBV2 and TRBJ1-5, with D possibly matching TRBD1 (6 bases). The CDR3 sequence: CASRYRVRSNQPQHF. The CDR3 nucleotides are TGTGCCAGCAGGTACAGGGTGAGGAGCAATCAGCCCCAGCATTTT. The full variable domain, with the rest looked up from reference TRBV2 and TRBJ1-5, is EPEVTQTPSHQVTQMGQEVILRCVPISNHLYFYWYRQILGQKVEFLVSFYNNEISEKSEIFDDQFSVERPDGSNFTLKIRSTKLEDSAMYFCASRYRVRSNQPQHFGDGTRLSIL.